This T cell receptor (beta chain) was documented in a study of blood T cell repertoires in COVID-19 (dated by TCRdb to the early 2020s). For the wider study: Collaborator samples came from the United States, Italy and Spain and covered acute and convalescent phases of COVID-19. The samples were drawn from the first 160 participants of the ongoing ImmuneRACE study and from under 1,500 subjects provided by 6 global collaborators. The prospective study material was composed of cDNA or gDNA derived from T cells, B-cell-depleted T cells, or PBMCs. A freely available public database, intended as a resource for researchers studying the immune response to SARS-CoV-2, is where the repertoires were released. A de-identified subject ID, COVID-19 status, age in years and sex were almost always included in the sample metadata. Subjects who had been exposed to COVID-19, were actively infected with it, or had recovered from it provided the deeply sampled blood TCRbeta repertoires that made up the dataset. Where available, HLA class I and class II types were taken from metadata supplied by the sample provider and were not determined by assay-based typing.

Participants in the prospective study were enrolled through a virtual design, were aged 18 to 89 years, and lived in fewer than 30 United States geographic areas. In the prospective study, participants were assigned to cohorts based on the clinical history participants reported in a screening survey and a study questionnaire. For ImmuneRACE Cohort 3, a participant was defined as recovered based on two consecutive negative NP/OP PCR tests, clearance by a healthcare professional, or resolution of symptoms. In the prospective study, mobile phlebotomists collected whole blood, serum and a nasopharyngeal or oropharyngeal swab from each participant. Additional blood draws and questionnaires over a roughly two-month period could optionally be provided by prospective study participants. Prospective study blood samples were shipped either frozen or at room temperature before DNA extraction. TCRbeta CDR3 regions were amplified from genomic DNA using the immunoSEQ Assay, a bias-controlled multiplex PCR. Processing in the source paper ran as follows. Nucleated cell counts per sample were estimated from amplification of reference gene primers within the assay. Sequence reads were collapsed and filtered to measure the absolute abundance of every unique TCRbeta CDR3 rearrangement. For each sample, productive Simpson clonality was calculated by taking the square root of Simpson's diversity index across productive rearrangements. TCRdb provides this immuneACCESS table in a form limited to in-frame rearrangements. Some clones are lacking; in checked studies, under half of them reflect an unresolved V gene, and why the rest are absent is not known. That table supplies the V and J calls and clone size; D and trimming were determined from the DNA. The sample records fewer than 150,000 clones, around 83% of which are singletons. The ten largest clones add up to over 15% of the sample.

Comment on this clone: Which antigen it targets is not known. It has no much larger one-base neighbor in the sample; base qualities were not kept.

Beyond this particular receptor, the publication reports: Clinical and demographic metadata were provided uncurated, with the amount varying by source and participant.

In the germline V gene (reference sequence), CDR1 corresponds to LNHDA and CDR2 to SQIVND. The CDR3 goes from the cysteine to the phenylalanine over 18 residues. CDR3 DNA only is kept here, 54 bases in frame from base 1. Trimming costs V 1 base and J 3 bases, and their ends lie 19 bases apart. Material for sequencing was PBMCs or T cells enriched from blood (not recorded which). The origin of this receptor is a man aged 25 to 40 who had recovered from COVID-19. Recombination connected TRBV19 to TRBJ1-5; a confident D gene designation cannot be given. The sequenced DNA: TGTGCCAGTAGTATAGGTCTCTTGTGGCAGGTCGACAATCAGCCCCAGCATTTT. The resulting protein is CASSIGLLWQVDNQPQHF. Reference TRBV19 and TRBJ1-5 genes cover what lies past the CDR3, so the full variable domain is DGGITQSPKYLFRKEGQNVTLSCEQNLNHDAMYWYRQDPGQGLRLIYYSQIVNDFQKGDIAEGYSVSREKKESFPLTVTSAQKNPTAFYLCASSIGLLWQVDNQPQHFGDGTRLSIL.